The clone carrying this T cell receptor (beta chain) was recorded a few times. The antigen remains unidentified. The library was designed around alpha chains, so this beta chain is a stray read whose abundance carries little weight. Sample time point: sample taken at primary tumor resection. Untreated early-stage non-small cell lung cancer patients, 55 to 85 in total, were the donors. In each case, whole RNA from tumor, nontumor lung or frozen PBMC was sequenced unsorted. Trimming cost V 1 base and J 7 bases, with 13 bases left between them. This CDR3 is built from 15 residues. Germline lookup yields CDR1 KGHSH and CDR2 LQKENI. Carried by each TCR cDNA molecule was a unique molecular identifier. MiXCR, run by TCRdb on the 5' RACE reads, gives a single entry per CDR3 protein. This table has a few thousand distinct CDR3 sequences, 9.5% to 15% appearing once. The entry originates in a study of spatial heterogeneity in lung cancer.

Whole-study findings and limits: Beta chains had about 13% coverage of tumor T cells, and alpha chains had roughly 7%. One measure, the expanded intratumoral alpha and beta TCR count, tracked tumor mutation counts.

J is TRBJ2-2 and V is TRBV18; D is possibly TRBD2 (6 bases). Sequenced material: lung tumor tissue, taken at surgery. The clonotype was recovered from a male donor with early-stage non-small cell lung cancer. The CDR3 protein is CASSPRSGRNGELFF. In DNA form, the CDR3 reads TGTGCCAGCTCACCACGGTCCGGGAGAAACGGGGAGCTGTTTTTT.